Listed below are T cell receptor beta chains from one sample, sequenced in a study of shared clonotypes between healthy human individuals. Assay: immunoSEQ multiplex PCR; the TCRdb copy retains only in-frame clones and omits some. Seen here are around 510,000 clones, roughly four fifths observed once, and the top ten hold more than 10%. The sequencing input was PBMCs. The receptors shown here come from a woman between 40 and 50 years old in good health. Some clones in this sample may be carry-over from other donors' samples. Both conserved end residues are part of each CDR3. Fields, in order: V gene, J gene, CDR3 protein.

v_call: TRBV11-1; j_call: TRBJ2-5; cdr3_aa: CASSATSGTFDTQYF
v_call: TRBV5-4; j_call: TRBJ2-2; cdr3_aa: CASRTGGLNTGELFF
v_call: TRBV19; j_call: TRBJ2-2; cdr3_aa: CASSIERPSGTTNTGELFF
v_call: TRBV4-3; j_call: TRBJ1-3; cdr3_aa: CASSQQWGLGNTIYF
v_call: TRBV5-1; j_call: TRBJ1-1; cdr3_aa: CASSDGPTEAFF
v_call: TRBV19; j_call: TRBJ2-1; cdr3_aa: CASSIGSLAGNEQFF
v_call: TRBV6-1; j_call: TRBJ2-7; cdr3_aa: CASKTSGKLPYEQYF
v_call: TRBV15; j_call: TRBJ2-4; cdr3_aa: CATSIIIWGTGKNIQYF
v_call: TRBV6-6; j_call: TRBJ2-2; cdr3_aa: CASKDTNTGELFF
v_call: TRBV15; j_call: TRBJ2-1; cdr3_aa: CATSRELDYNEQFF
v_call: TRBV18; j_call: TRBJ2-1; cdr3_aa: CASSPGGGSTYNEQFF
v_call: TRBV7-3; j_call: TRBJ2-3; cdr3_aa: CASSPTWAGPDTQYF
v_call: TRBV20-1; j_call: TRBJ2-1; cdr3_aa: CSAKRYNEQFF
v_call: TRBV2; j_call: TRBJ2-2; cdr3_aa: CASSRQGAYTGELFF
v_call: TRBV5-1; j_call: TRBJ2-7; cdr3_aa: CASSLTSVYEQYF
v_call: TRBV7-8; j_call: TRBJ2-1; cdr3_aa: CASSTGGNEQFF
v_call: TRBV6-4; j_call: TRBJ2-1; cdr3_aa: CASSEKGQGAPNEQFF
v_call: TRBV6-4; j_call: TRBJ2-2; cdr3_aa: CASSDSSENTGELFF
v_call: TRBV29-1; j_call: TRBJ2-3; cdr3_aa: CSVEPVPKPDTQYF
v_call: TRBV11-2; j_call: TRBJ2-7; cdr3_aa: CASSLGQGAAYEQYF